These 4 T cell receptor beta chains share one sample of origin, sequenced in a study of blood T cell repertoires in COVID-19. Assay: immunoSEQ multiplex PCR; the TCRdb copy retains only in-frame clones and omits some. The profile shows around 230,000 clones, 70% to 90% of them singletons. Sequenced input: PBMCs or T cells enriched from blood (not recorded which). These receptors were obtained from a woman aged 40 to 50 with acute COVID-19.

This chain links TRBV7-8 with TRBJ2-3, with unresolved D. Germline-derived CDR1 and CDR2 are SGHVS and FQNEAQ. This CDR3 region has 16 residues. Trimming removed 3 bases at V and 0 bases at J, with 13 bases between. The CDR3 sequence: CASSFLLRGSTDTQYF. CDR3 nucleotide sequence: TGTGCCAGCAGCTTCCTGCTTCGAGGAAGCACAGATACGCAGTATTTT.

The J gene is TRBJ1-2, the V gene TRBV24-1; TRBD1 is a possible D gene (5 bases). The CDR3 has 14 amino acids. The V and J ends lost 2 bases and 4 bases respectively, with 10 bases between them. Looked up from germline, CDR1 is KGHDR and CDR2 is SFDVKD. The CDR3 sequence is CATSDSQGSYGYTF. DNA for the CDR3: TGTGCCACCAGTGATTCCCAGGGTAGCTATGGCTACACCTTC.

This rearrangement joins TRBV18 to TRBJ2-7; 7 positions agree with TRBD1. The V and J ends lost 3 bases and 0 bases, in that order; junction bases with no gene match: 8. The CDR3 has 16 residues. Germline CDR1 and CDR2: KGHSH and LQKENI. The CDR3 loop is CASSPRGQLSSYEQYF. The CDR3, as DNA: TGTGCCAGCTCACCTAGGGGGCAGTTGAGCTCCTACGAGCAGTACTTC.

Only one count was recorded for this clone. The rearrangement links TRBV7-9 to TRBJ2-6; 7 nucleotides agree with TRBD1. The germline V gene encodes CDR1 SEHNR and CDR2 FQNEAQ (reference sequence). The CDR3 runs 14 residues. The trim removed 7 bases at V and 3 bases at J, leaving 3 bases unmatched. The CDR3 DNA reads TGTGCCAGCACCGACAGGGTTGGGGCCAACGTCCTGACTTTC. Protein product: CASTDRVGANVLTF.